The T cell receptor beta chain described here comes from a study of blood T cell repertoires in COVID-19. Study details: COVID-19 samples, acute and convalescent, were from the United States, Italy and Spain. The cDNA or gDNA used as material had been derived from T cells, B-cell-depleted T cells, or PBMCs.

Original data processing: Amplified reference gene primers provided the basis for estimating nucleated cell counts. This table comes from immunoSEQ multiplex PCR, and its TCRdb copy is limited to in-frame clones, with some not included. The D gene and trimming were derived from the DNA, and the V and J assignments and clone size from that table. The table has 150,000 to 200,000 clones, 80% seen once. The CDR3 runs to 15 residues. Germline trimming cut 6 bases from V and 5 bases from J; bases unmatched to any gene: 5. The germline V gene encodes CDR1 MNHNY and CDR2 SVGAGI (reference sequence). This clone was detected only once.

Sequencing was performed on peripheral blood. The rearrangement uses TRBV6-6 and TRBJ2-3; 13 nucleotides align to TRBD2. This sequence originates from a man between 60 and 75 years old with acute or convalescent COVID-19. This CDR3 is CASSRTSGGRDTQYF. CDR3 sequence (DNA): TGTGCCAGCAGCCGGACTAGCGGGGGCCGAGATACGCAGTATTTT.